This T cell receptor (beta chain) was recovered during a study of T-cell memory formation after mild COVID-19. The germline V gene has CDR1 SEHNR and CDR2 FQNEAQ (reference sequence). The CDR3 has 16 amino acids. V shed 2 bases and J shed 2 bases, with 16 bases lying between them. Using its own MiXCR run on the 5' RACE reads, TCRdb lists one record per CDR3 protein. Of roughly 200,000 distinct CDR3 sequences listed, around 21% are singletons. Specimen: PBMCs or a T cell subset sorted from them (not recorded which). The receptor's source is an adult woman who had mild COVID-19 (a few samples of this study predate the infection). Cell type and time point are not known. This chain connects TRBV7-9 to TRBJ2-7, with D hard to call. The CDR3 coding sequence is TGTGCCAGCAGCTTAATCCCAGGCCAAGAGACCTACGAGCAGTACTTC. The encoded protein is CASSLIPGQETYEQYF.